These 9 T cell receptor beta chains came from one sample sequenced in a study of OX40 agonist ivuxolimab in advanced cancers. Using immunoSEQ multiplex PCR, the repertoire was profiled, and TCRdb retains in-frame clones only, with some absent. This table has tens of thousands of clones, roughly nine tenths appearing once. Sequences were derived from CD4+ or CD8+ T cells sorted from blood, sampled in a trial of the OX40 agonist ivuxolimab. Every receptor here comes from an adult with an advanced solid tumor such as melanoma, head and neck, liver or kidney cancer.

This chain uses TRBV9 with TRBJ1-2; D remains ambiguous. Germline CDR1 and CDR2: SGDLS and YYNGEE. The CDR3 loop spans 14 amino acids. Trimming cost V 3 bases and J 1 base, with 10 bases left between them. The CDR3 spells CASSGAGYNYGYTF. In nucleotides, the CDR3 is TGTGCCAGCAGCGGGGCAGGCTATAACTATGGCTACACCTTC.

This rearrangement joins TRBV15 to TRBJ2-6; a possible D gene is TRBD1 (6 bases). Germline V gene data show CDR1 as LNHNV and CDR2 as YYDKDF (reference sequence). The CDR3 extends over 17 amino acids. The ends were cut back, 8 bases at V and 0 bases at J, with 17 bases in the middle. Here the CDR3 reads CATPRAGAVSGANVLTF. The CDR3 bases are TGTGCCACCCCTCGGGCAGGGGCCGTCTCTGGGGCCAACGTCCTGACTTTC.

The V gene is TRBV7-8, the J gene TRBJ2-5; no clear D. Trimming took off 3 bases at V and 4 bases at J, with 6 bases between the two ends. The CDR3 loop spans 12 amino acids. Germline V gene data show CDR1 as SGHVS and CDR2 as FQNEAQ. The CDR3 protein is CASSFSSETQYF. The CDR3 DNA sequence: TGTGCCAGCAGCTTTAGTTCAGAGACCCAGTACTTC.

The rearrangement joins TRBV19 to TRBJ1-2; D unresolved. CDR1 LNHDA and CDR2 SQIVND come from the germline V gene (reference sequence). This CDR3 comprises 14 residues. Trimming stripped 3 bases from V and 4 bases from J, with 12 bases between. In DNA, the CDR3 is TGTGCCAGTAGTATCTCACAGAGACCCTATGGCTACACCTTC. Translation: CASSISQRPYGYTF.

This clone has just a few counts. J is TRBJ1-5 and V is TRBV29-1; D may be TRBD1 (5 bases). The CDR3 runs 13 residues. V lost 4 bases and J 2 bases, leaving 9 bases between the germline ends. Germline V gene lookup returns CDR1 SQVTM and CDR2 ANQGSEA. Here the CDR3 DNA reads TGCAGCGTTGGAGGGGCTGGCAATCAGCCCCAGCATTTT. Translated: CSVGGAGNQPQHF.

In DNA form, the CDR3 reads TGTGCCAGCAGCTTGCTAGCGGGGCACCAAGAGACCCAGTACTTC. Translating it yields CASSLLAGHQETQYF. The genes are TRBV5-4 and TRBJ2-5, with TRBD2 matching over 9 bases. The germline CDR1 and CDR2 sequences are SGHNT and YYREEE (reference sequence). V trimming: 1 base; J trimming: 0 bases; junction bases outside the gene matches: 1. This CDR3 has 15 residues.

This clone appeared a single time. The chain joins TRBV7-9 to TRBJ2-5, with D maybe TRBD2 (5 bases). V dropped 4 bases and J dropped 4 bases, with 7 bases sitting between them. From germline, CDR1 is SEHNR and CDR2 FQNEAQ (reference sequence). The length of the CDR3 is 12 residues. This chain's CDR3 is CASSSGRETQYF. The DNA of the CDR3 is TGTGCCAGCAGCTCGGGGAGAGAGACCCAGTACTTC. The variable domain in full, completed from reference TRBV7-9 and TRBJ2-5, reads DTGVSQNPRHKITKRGQNVTFRCDPISEHNRLYWYRQTLGQGPEFLTYFQNEAQLEKSRLLSDRFSAERPKGSFSTLEIQRTEQGDSAMYLCASSSGRETQYFGPGTRLLVL.

J is TRBJ2-7 and V is TRBV6-1; D call uncertain. Germline-derived CDR1 and CDR2 are MNHNS and SASEGT. The CDR3 has 13 amino acids. V shed 8 bases and J shed 0 bases, with 11 bases lying between them. The CDR3 here is CASGGRTSYEQYF. CDR3 DNA: TGTGCCAGCGGCGGCAGGACCTCCTACGAGCAGTACTTC.

The CDR3: CASSGTSGGPDTQYF. The CDR3, as DNA: TGCGCCAGCAGTGGGACTAGCGGGGGGCCAGATACGCAGTATTTT. The chain has TRBV10-1 and TRBJ2-3; 14 nucleotides align to TRBD2. With 4 bases clipped from V and 4 bases from J, the junction kept 1 base outside the gene matches. CDR3 length: 15 residues. The germline V gene encodes CDR1 WNHNN and CDR2 SYGVQD (reference sequence).